This T cell receptor beta chain was recorded in a study of metastatic and nonmetastatic thyroid tumors. This clone is medium-sized by share. Thyroid surgery was performed in patients who had received no treatment beforehand. With MiXCR, TCRdb called clones anew from the PCR reads. The sample carries around 20,000 clones, under 35% recorded once. CDR1 DFQATT and CDR2 SNEGSKA come from the germline V gene (reference sequence). The CDR3 is 13 residues long. The V and J ends lost 2 bases and 9 bases respectively, with 17 bases between them. This sequence originates from a female donor with papillary thyroid cancer or a benign thyroid nodule (not recorded which). Some clones in this sample may be carry-over from other donors' samples. Sequenced input: blood. The V gene is TRBV20-1, the J gene TRBJ2-7; D unresolved. The CDR3 region has the DNA TGCAGTGCTAGAAGGAAGGCGGAGTTAAGGCAGTACTTC. This sequence encodes CSARRKAELRQYF.